The 9 T cell receptor beta chains presented below share a single source sample, sequenced in a study of shared clonotypes between healthy human individuals (dated by TCRdb to 2018 to 2020). The method was the immunoSEQ multiplex PCR assay. TCRdb provides this immuneACCESS table in a form limited to in-frame rearrangements. Some clones are lacking; in checked studies, under half of them reflect an unresolved V gene, and why the rest are absent is not known. The sample table shows approximately 2.4 million clones, and approximately 96% are seen once. The ten largest clonotypes hold around 0.13% of the sample. The sequenced sample consisted of naive CD4+ T cells sorted from blood. Reading the label with the study, this specimen's cell subset or site is: CD45RA+ positively selected. These receptors all stem from a man aged 18 to 30 in good health.

The CDR3 bases are TGTGCCAGCAGTACGGACGGGTATGGCTACACCTTC. It is translated as CASSTDGYGYTF. The rearrangement joins TRBV6-6 to TRBJ1-2; D gene uncertain. The CDR3 totals 12 residues. Trimming took off 5 bases at V and 5 bases at J, with 9 bases between the two ends. Germline assignment: CDR1 MNHNY and CDR2 SVGAGI (reference sequence).

The genes are TRBV15 and TRBJ2-5, with D hard to call. CDR1 LNHNV and CDR2 YYDKDF come from the germline V gene (reference sequence). V lost 1 base, J lost 4 bases, and 10 bases lay in between. CDR3 length equals 14 residues. The CDR3 coding sequence is TGTGCCACCAGCAGAGGGGCAGCCTTAGAGACCCAGTACTTC. Its protein is CATSRGAALETQYF. Full variable domain (remainder filled in from reference TRBV15 and TRBJ2-5): DAMVIQNPRYQVTQFGKPVTLSCSQTLNHNVMYWYQQKSSQAPKLLFHYYDKDFNNEADTPDNFQSRRPNTSFCFLDIRSPGLGDTAMYLCATSRGAALETQYFGPGTRLLVL.

The chain links TRBV4-2 to TRBJ2-1, with D unresolved. The CDR3 extends over 14 amino acids. CDR1 is LGHNA, CDR2 YNFKEQ, per germline. Trimming left V 4 bases short and J 4 bases short, with 11 bases between. The DNA of the CDR3 is TGTGCCAGCAGCCTCAGACCAATTTACAATGAGCAGTTCTTC. This sequence encodes CASSLRPIYNEQFF.

The CDR3 sequence is CASRDRLHEQYF. CDR3 in DNA: TGTGCCAGTAGGGACAGGCTCCACGAGCAGTACTTC. The genes are TRBV19 and TRBJ2-7, with TRBD1 identical over 7 bases. Germline CDR1 LNHDA, CDR2 SQIVND (reference sequence). This CDR3 is built from 12 residues. With 6 bases clipped from V and 5 bases from J, the junction kept 4 bases outside the gene matches.

Details on this clone: The sample carries other DNA sequences with the same CDR3. CDR3: CASSYGTGSSYEQYF. As DNA, the CDR3 is TGTGCCAGCAGTTACGGGACAGGGTCCTCCTACGAGCAGTACTTC. The rearrangement links TRBV6-5 to TRBJ2-7; 9 bases map to TRBD1. V trimming: 2 bases; J trimming: 0 bases; junction bases outside the gene matches: 2. The CDR3 extends over 15 amino acids. Germline loops: CDR1 MNHEY, CDR2 SVGAGI.

This clone appeared once. The chain has TRBV6-1 and TRBJ1-4; D is unresolved. This CDR3 spans 15 amino acids. Deletions cut 1 base from V and 5 bases from J, with 11 bases between. Germline lookup yields CDR1 MNHNS and CDR2 SASEGT. The chain's CDR3 is CASSEEVGGNEKLFF. CDR3 bases: TGTGCCAGCAGTGAAGAGGTGGGAGGGAATGAAAAACTGTTTTTT.

V usage is TRBV6-5 and J usage is TRBJ2-7, with 7 nucleotides matching TRBD1. The CDR3 loop spans 15 amino acids. Looked up from germline, CDR1 is MNHEY and CDR2 is SVGAGI. The V segment lost 6 bases and the J segment 3 bases; nucleotides outside the gene matches: 11. CDR3 loop: CASRATGIVSYEQYF. As DNA, the CDR3 is TGTGCCAGCAGGGCGACAGGGATAGTTAGCTACGAGCAGTACTTC.

The chain carries TRBV4-3 and TRBJ2-7, with 8 bases that match TRBD2. The CDR3 covers 18 residues. Germline-derived CDR1 and CDR2 are LGHNA and YSLEER. V lost 3 bases and J lost 0; bases outside the gene matches: 13. CDR3 DNA sequence: TGCGCCAGCAGCCAGGCCCTAGCGGGCCCACCTTCCTCCTACGAGCAGTACTTC. It codes for CASSQALAGPPSSYEQYF.

The chain joins TRBV6-1 to TRBJ1-1, with TRBD1 identical over 7 bases. Germline values: CDR1 MNHNS, CDR2 SASEGT. CDR3 length: 13 residues. J lost 1 base, V lost 6 bases, and 2 bases had no gene match. Here the CDR3 DNA reads TGTGCCAGCAGAGGACAGGCGAACACTGAAGCTTTCTTT. This sequence encodes CASRGQANTEAFF.